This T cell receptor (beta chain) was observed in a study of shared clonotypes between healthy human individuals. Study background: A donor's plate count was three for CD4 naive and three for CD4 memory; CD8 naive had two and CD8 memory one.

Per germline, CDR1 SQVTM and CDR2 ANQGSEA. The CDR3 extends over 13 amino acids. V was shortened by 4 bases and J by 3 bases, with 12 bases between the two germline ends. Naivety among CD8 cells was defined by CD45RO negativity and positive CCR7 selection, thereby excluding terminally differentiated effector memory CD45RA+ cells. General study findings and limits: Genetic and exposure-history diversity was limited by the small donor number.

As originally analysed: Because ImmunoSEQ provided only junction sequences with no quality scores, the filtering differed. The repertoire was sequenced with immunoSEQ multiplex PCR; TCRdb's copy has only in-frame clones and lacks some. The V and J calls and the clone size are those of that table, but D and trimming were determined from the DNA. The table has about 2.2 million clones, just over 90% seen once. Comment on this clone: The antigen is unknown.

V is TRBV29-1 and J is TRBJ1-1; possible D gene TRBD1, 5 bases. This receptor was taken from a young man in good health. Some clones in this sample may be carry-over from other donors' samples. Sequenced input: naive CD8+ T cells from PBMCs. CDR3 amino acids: CSVAGGLHTEAFF. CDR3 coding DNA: TGCAGCGTTGCCGGGGGTCTGCACACTGAAGCTTTCTTT.